The rows below give T cell receptor beta chains drawn from one sample of a study of CD8 T cells in ankylosing spondylitis. Each CDR3 protein gets one entry after TCRdb re-called the 5' RACE reads with MiXCR. Among 100,000 or so distinct CDR3 sequences listed, about 8.3% were seen once. The sample comprised blood, either unsorted or a sorted T cell fraction (not recorded which). Source of these receptors: a male donor with ankylosing spondylitis. CDR3s include the opening cysteine and the closing phenylalanine or tryptophan. Each record gives: D gene, V gene, J gene, clone size, CDR3 DNA, CDR3 protein. D genes are given only for firm matches. The size entry is marked missing in some rows and otherwise reads once, few, many or a size class.

d_gene: TRBD1; v_gene: TRBV14; j_gene: TRBJ2-2; abundance: many; CDR3nt: TGTGCCAGCAGCCAAGATCTTGGGACAGGGCACGGGGAGCTGTTTTTT; CDR3aa: CASSQDLGTGHGELFF
d_gene: TRBD2; v_gene: TRBV29-1; j_gene: TRBJ2-1; abundance: few; CDR3nt: TGCAGCGTTGCACTAGCGGCAAACAATGAGCAGTTCTTC; CDR3aa: CSVALAANNEQFF
d_gene: .; v_gene: TRBV7-8; j_gene: TRBJ2-1; abundance: few; CDR3nt: TGTGCCAGCAGCTTAGCTCATCCAGCCCGGAGCTCCTACAATGAGCAGTTCTTC; CDR3aa: CASSLAHPARSSYNEQFF
d_gene: .; v_gene: TRBV7-9; j_gene: TRBJ2-7; abundance: many; CDR3nt: TGTGCCAGCAGCGCCGAGACCTGGTGGGAGCAGTACTTC; CDR3aa: CASSAETWWEQYF
d_gene: .; v_gene: TRBV4-1; j_gene: TRBJ2-1; abundance: few; CDR3nt: TGCGCCAGCGCCGATACTAGTACCTACAATGAGCAGTTCTTC; CDR3aa: CASADTSTYNEQFF
d_gene: TRBD1; v_gene: TRBV5-1; j_gene: TRBJ2-3; abundance: .; CDR3nt: TGCGCCAGCACCCCCAGGGGGAGCACAGATACGCAGTATTTT; CDR3aa: CASTPRGSTDTQYF
d_gene: .; v_gene: TRBV9; j_gene: TRBJ2-1; abundance: .; CDR3nt: TGTGCCAGCAGCGTCGGTTCCTACAATGAGCTGTTCTTC; CDR3aa: CASSVGSYNELFF
d_gene: .; v_gene: TRBV7-9; j_gene: TRBJ2-7; abundance: many; CDR3nt: TGTGCCAGCAGCTTAGGTGTGGACACGACTTTC; CDR3aa: CASSLGVDTTF
d_gene: TRBD1; v_gene: TRBV19; j_gene: TRBJ2-2; abundance: few; CDR3nt: TGTGCCAGTAGTATAGACCGGGACAGGGAGGGCGCCGGGGAGCTGTTTTTT; CDR3aa: CASSIDRDREGAGELFF
d_gene: TRBD1; v_gene: TRBV6-1; j_gene: TRBJ1-2; abundance: many; CDR3nt: TGTGCCAGCAGTGAAGCCTACAGGACAGGCTCGAACTATGGCTACACCTTC; CDR3aa: CASSEAYRTGSNYGYTF
d_gene: .; v_gene: TRBV7-8; j_gene: TRBJ2-3; abundance: few; CDR3nt: TGTGCCAGCAGCTTAGGGGTGGCTAGCACAGATACGCAGTATTTT; CDR3aa: CASSLGVASTDTQYF